The 9 T cell receptor beta chains reported below all come from one sample, sequenced in a study of tumor-infiltrating lymphocytes in primary liver carcinoma. Joint extraction of RNA and DNA used roughly 20-33 mg of bulk tissue that was unsorted. Production of TCR beta cDNA used approximately 0.55 ug total RNA together with a constant-region primer. Construction of TCR beta libraries relied on three successive nested multiplex PCR rounds employing slightly modified ARM-PCR. For roughly 10 cycles apiece, the opening two PCR rounds ran with TRBV1-TRBV30 forward primers and a C-beta reverse primer. TCRdb redid the calling of the multiplex PCR reads with MiXCR, one entry per CDR3 protein. This sample has around 100,000 distinct CDR3 sequences; around 66% occur once, and the top ten carry around 10%. Sequenced material: liver tumor tissue from sampling region 2. The subset is: tumor region T2, inferior pole. These receptors were taken from a woman aged 55-70 years with primary liver carcinoma and hepatitis B virus infection.

As concerns this clonotype: A much larger clone lies a single base off, so this may be a read error. A read error is likely, as this CDR3 ends without the conserved phenylalanine or tryptophan. This chain joins TRBV30 and TRBJ1-3; weak D call: TRBD1 (5 bases). Trimming shortened V by 2 bases and J by 8 bases, and 13 bases separated the two germline ends. The CDR3 is made up of 13 amino acids. Germline values: CDR1 GTSNPN, CDR2 SVGIG (reference sequence). Here the CDR3 reads CAWSFQGMDTIYS. Written as DNA, the CDR3 is TGTGCCTGGAGTTTTCAGGGAATGGACACCATATATTCT.

There are many counts of this clonotype. This chain uses TRBV6-5 with TRBJ2-1; 9 nucleotides line up with TRBD1. The CDR3 length is 15 residues. Losses at the gene ends were 0 bases for V and 6 bases for J; bases not matched to a gene: 3. The germline V gene has CDR1 MNHEY and CDR2 SVGAGI. CDR3 DNA sequence: TGTGCCAGCAGTTACTCGGGGGGACAGGGCAATGAGCAGTTCTTC. This sequence encodes CASSYSGGQGNEQFF.

The CDR3: CASSHSVRSDTQYF. CDR3 sequence (DNA): TGCGCCAGCAGTCACAGTGTGAGGTCCGATACGCAGTATTTT. V usage is TRBV5-1 and J usage is TRBJ2-3; D uncertain. CDR1 is SGHRS and CDR2 is YFSETQ in the germline V gene. This CDR3 is built from 14 residues. With 5 bases removed from V and 6 bases from J, the gap between germline ends came to 16 bases.

The table lists this clonotype with many counts. The rearrangement joins TRBV6-2 or TRBV6-3 to TRBJ2-1; tentatively, D is TRBD2 (5 bases). The length of the CDR3 is 16 residues. The germline V gene has CDR1 MNHEY and CDR2 SVGEGT. V was trimmed by 7 bases and J by 6 bases, leaving 22 bases between them. The CDR3 region has the DNA TGTGCCAGCACCAAGCGGCCGACACCCCCGCGCAATGAGCAGTTCTTC. It codes for CASTKRPTPPRNEQFF.

CDR3 DNA sequence: TGTGCCAGCAGCTCGGCCCTAGCGGGAGGGCAGGAGACCCAGTACTTC. Translated, it gives CASSSALAGGQETQYF. The chain links TRBV5-5 to TRBJ2-5; 12 bases fit TRBD2. Germline CDR1 reads SGHKS; CDR2 reads YYEKEE (reference sequence). Trimming at V came to 3 bases and at J to 5 bases, leaving 8 bases not matched to a gene. CDR3 length: 16 residues.

A note on this clonotype: This clone may be a read error of a much larger clone one base away. This chain links TRBV10-3 with TRBJ2-1; D remains unclear. This CDR3 has 15 residues. V lost 7 bases and J 1 base, leaving 14 bases between the germline ends. The germline V gene has CDR1 ENHRY and CDR2 SYGVKD. Here the CDR3 DNA reads TGTGCCATCAATCAGGACGCGGCATCCTACAATGAGCAGTTCTTC. It translates to CAINQDAASYNEQFF.

A note on this clonotype: The junction shows a germline mismatch at one end, possibly a read error. The chain links TRBV11-2 to TRBJ2-1, with D unclear. The germline CDR1 and CDR2 sequences are SGHAT and FQNNGV. CDR3 length: 15 amino acids. The CDR3 sequence: CASSLRPVESGEQFF. The CDR3 nucleotides are TGCGCCAGCAGCCTTAGGCCAGTGGAGTCGGGTGAGCAGTTCTTC.

The V and J genes are TRBV11-1 and TRBJ1-5, with TRBD1 matching over 9 bases. The germline gives CDR1 SGHAT, CDR2 FQDESV (reference sequence). V gave up 4 bases and J gave up 8 bases; unmatched junction bases: 6. This CDR3 region has 14 residues. The CDR3 loop is CASSSGQGNKPQHF. The CDR3 bases are TGTGCCAGCAGCTCGGGACAGGGAAACAAGCCCCAGCATTTT. Combining the CDR3 with reference TRBV11-1 and TRBJ1-5 gives the whole variable domain EAEVAQSPRYKITEKSQAVAFWCDPISGHATLYWYRQILGQGPELLVQFQDESVVDDSQLPKDRFSAERLKGVDSTLKIQPAELGDSAMYLCASSSGQGNKPQHFGDGTRLSIL.

This clonotype was observed at least ten times. The chain carries TRBV5-1 and TRBJ2-7; TRBD1 matches 7 bases. The J segment lost 0 bases and the V segment lost 4 bases, leaving 7 bases of the junction unmatched. The CDR3 is made up of 15 amino acids. Germline loops: CDR1 SGHRS, CDR2 YFSETQ. DNA for the CDR3: TGCGCCAGCAGCCGAGGACAGGACAGCTCCTACGAGCAGTACTTC. Translating gives CASSRGQDSSYEQYF.